This T cell receptor (beta chain) was captured in a study of T cells in Graves' hyperthyroidism and ophthalmopathy. Study as a whole: Blood from the periphery was taken at initial diagnosis, before any treatment.

Using RNA transcripts as the source, TCR beta CDR3 regions were amplified. HTBI primers were the set used in a first-round RT-PCR of the TCR CDR3. TCRdb re-analysed the multiplex PCR reads in MiXCR, keeping a single row per CDR3 protein. The sample carries around 350,000 distinct CDR3 sequences, roughly 14% recorded once. The CDR3 has 15 residues. In germline, CDR1 is MNHNS, CDR2 SASEGT. The ends were cut back, 7 bases at V and 2 bases at J, with 16 bases in the middle. This TCR was recovered from a woman in her twenties or thirties with Graves' ophthalmopathy. The chain uses TRBV6-1 and TRBJ2-3, with a tentative D call TRBD2 (6 bases). Sample: blood. The CDR3 DNA sequence: TGTGCCAGCACGTGGCGGGGCTCCAACACAGATACGCAGTATTTT. Residues: CASTWRGSNTDTQYF.